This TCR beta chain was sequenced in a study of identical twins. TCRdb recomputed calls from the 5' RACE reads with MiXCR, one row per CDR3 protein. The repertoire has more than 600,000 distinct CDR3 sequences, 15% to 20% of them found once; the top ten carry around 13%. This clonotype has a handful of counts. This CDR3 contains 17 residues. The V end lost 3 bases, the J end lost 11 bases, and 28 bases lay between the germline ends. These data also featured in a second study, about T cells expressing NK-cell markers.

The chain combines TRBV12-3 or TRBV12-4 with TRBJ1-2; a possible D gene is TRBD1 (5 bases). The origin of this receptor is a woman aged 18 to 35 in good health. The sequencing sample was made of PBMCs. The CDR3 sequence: CASSLWATVRQRSPYTF. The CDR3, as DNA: TGTGCCAGCAGTTTGTGGGCTACCGTGAGACAGCGGTCTCCGTACACCTTC.